The present T cell receptor beta chain was sequenced within a study of response to subunit inactivated influenza vaccine (dated by TCRdb to the late 2010s). About the study as a whole: Deep quantitative profiling of the T cell receptor repertoire was used in the study to follow responses to a trivalent subunit inactivated influenza vaccine. The paper as a whole reports these results and caveats: According to the authors, only a limited number of new T cells may be recruited by each seasonal influenza vaccination.

Libraries came from RT-PCR. The sequencer was an Illumina HiSeq 2500. Using fastp at Q25 and MiXCR, TCRdb reprocessed the public reads and kept productive beta chains. All rows with the same CDR3 protein become a single entry with the most common DNA and genes. The sample data list fewer than 400,000 distinct CDR3 sequences, and 20% to 25% of these were observed just once. The ten largest clones capture about 9.4% of the sample. The CDR3, from cysteine to phenylalanine, totals 15 residues. Just CDR3 DNA is preserved here, 45 bases in frame from base 1. V gives up 4 bases and J gives up 3 bases, and the segment between their germline ends measures 16 bases. According to the germline V gene, CDR1 reads LGHNA and CDR2 reads YNFKEQ. About this clonotype itself: Its cognate antigen has yet to be identified. No base qualities exist here, and no much larger clone lies one base off it.

The receptor was derived from a man aged 50-75 years who received an inactivated influenza vaccine. Donor details come from another sample of the same person, matched by shared clones. This sequence uses TRBV4-2 and TRBJ2-7, with the D segment possibly TRBD1 or TRBD2, each aligning over 5 bases. The sample here was PBMCs from blood, taken approximately 22 months after vaccination. The CDR3 amino acid sequence is: CASSRPGTDFYEQYF. The nucleotides are TGTGCCAGCAGCCGTCCCGGGACGGATTTCTACGAGCAGTACTTC.